The 12 T cell receptor beta chains below were found in one sample sequenced in a study of blood T cell repertoires in COVID-19. Sequencing used immunoSEQ multiplex PCR; TCRdb keeps in-frame clones, though not all of them. The table includes more than 200,000 clones, less than 90% detected once. Sequenced sample: peripheral blood. All receptors derive from a man aged 70-80 years with acute or convalescent COVID-19.

This sequence joins TRBV6-2 or TRBV6-3 and TRBJ2-1, with D unresolved. Germline values: CDR1 MNHEY, CDR2 SVGEGT. The CDR3 is 14 residues long. With 0 bases removed from V and 3 bases from J, the gap between germline ends came to 6 bases. CDR3 loop: CASSYSAYYNEQFF. The DNA for the CDR3 is TGTGCCAGCAGTTACTCGGCTTACTACAATGAGCAGTTCTTC.

The chain combines TRBV19 with TRBJ2-2; D unclear. Trimming took 3 bases from V and 7 from J, leaving 12 bases between them. Germline V gene sequence: CDR1 LNHDA, CDR2 SQIVND (reference sequence). CDR3 length equals 14 residues. The CDR3 reads CASSIATRSGELFF. Here the CDR3 DNA reads TGTGCCAGTAGTATCGCCACTCGAAGCGGGGAGCTGTTTTTT.

The V and J genes are TRBV3-1 (or the pseudogene TRBV3-2) and TRBJ2-5; D is perhaps TRBD2 (5 bases). Per the germline V gene, CDR1 is LGHDT and CDR2 is YNNKEL (reference sequence). The CDR3 is 12 residues long. With 8 bases removed from V and 4 bases from J, the gap between germline ends came to 11 bases. Here the CDR3 DNA reads TGTGCCAGCTCCGAGGGCACAGAGACCCAGTACTTC. Protein: CASSEGTETQYF.

The V gene is TRBV3-1 (or the pseudogene TRBV3-2), the J gene TRBJ1-3; D gene uncertain. The CDR3 spans 15 residues. Looked up from germline, CDR1 is LGHDT and CDR2 is YNNKEL (reference sequence). Trimming took 2 bases from V and 2 from J, leaving 10 bases between them. The CDR3 protein is CASSQRRVTGNTIYF. As DNA, the CDR3 is TGTGCCAGCAGCCAAAGACGGGTGACTGGAAACACCATATATTTT.

For the CDR3, the DNA is TGCAGTGCTAGTAAGCCCGGGACAGGGGGGCTCGAGCAGTACTTC. Encoded protein: CSASKPGTGGLEQYF. The rearrangement joins TRBV20-1 to TRBJ2-7, with 11 bases that match TRBD1. Germline V gene lookup returns CDR1 DFQATT and CDR2 SNEGSKA (reference sequence). V lost 3 bases, J lost 6 bases, and 10 bases stayed unmatched. The CDR3 totals 15 residues.

The rearrangement uses TRBV7-3 and TRBJ1-2; 7 bases align to TRBD1. V shed 5 bases and J 13 bases; nucleotides not matched to a gene: 10. Germline lookup yields CDR1 SGHTA and CDR2 FQGTGA. The CDR3 is 12 residues long. CDR3: CASSPGQIQVTF. CDR3 coding DNA: TGTGCCAGCAGCCCGGGACAGATACAGGTCACCTTC.

The chain links TRBV28 to TRBJ2-1, with D possibly TRBD2 on 6 matching bases. Germline CDR1 MDHEN, CDR2 SYDVKM. This CDR3 is 15 amino acids long. Trimming stripped 3 bases from V and 0 bases from J, with 9 bases between. CDR3 sequence: CASSFGGASYNEQFF. In nucleotides, the CDR3 is TGTGCCAGCAGTTTCGGGGGAGCCTCCTACAATGAGCAGTTCTTC.

This clone appeared a few times. CDR3 bases: TGTGCCAGCTCAATGACAGGGTATAGCAATCAGCCCCAGCATTTT. It yields the protein CASSMTGYSNQPQHF. The chain joins TRBV18 to TRBJ1-5, with 7 positions matching TRBD1. The germline V gene has CDR1 KGHSH and CDR2 LQKENI. V dropped 5 bases and J dropped 0; count of bases not matched to a gene: 4. The CDR3 has 15 amino acids.

V usage is TRBV27 and J usage is TRBJ2-5; D might be TRBD2 (7 bases). V lost 3 bases and J lost 5, with 16 bases in between. Germline V lookup: CDR1 MNHEY, CDR2 SMNVEV (reference sequence). There are 15 residues in the CDR3. Here the CDR3 reads CASSFFRGGRETQYF. As DNA, the CDR3 is TGTGCCAGCAGTTTCTTCAGGGGAGGGAGGGAGACCCAGTACTTC.

CDR3 bases: TGTGCCAGCAGCCAACCTAGGGAGGGGCAGTACTTC. Translation: CASSQPREGQYF. This sequence joins TRBV3-1 (or the pseudogene TRBV3-2) and TRBJ2-7, with 7 bases lining up with TRBD2. This CDR3 is built from 12 residues. CDR1 is LGHDT, CDR2 YNNKEL, per germline (reference sequence). Germline trimming cut 2 bases from V and 9 bases from J; bases unmatched to any gene: 4.

The chain recombines TRBV20-1 with TRBJ2-1; TRBD1 agrees at 8 bases. The CDR3 runs 11 residues. Germline CDR1 DFQATT, CDR2 SNEGSKA (reference sequence). Losses at the gene ends were 3 bases for V and 9 bases for J; bases not matched to a gene: 1. DNA for the CDR3: TGCAGTGCTAGGACAGGGGCTGAGCAGTTCTTC. It is translated as CSARTGAEQFF.

This clone is a singleton in its sample. The chain recombines TRBV19 with TRBJ1-4, with D unresolved. Per germline, CDR1 LNHDA and CDR2 SQIVND (reference sequence). Trimming left V 5 bases short and J 5 bases short, with 12 bases between. The CDR3 has 14 residues. In nucleotides, the CDR3 is TGTGCCAGTAGTCCCCGGGGAGTCAATGAAAAACTGTTTTTT. This encodes CASSPRGVNEKLFF.